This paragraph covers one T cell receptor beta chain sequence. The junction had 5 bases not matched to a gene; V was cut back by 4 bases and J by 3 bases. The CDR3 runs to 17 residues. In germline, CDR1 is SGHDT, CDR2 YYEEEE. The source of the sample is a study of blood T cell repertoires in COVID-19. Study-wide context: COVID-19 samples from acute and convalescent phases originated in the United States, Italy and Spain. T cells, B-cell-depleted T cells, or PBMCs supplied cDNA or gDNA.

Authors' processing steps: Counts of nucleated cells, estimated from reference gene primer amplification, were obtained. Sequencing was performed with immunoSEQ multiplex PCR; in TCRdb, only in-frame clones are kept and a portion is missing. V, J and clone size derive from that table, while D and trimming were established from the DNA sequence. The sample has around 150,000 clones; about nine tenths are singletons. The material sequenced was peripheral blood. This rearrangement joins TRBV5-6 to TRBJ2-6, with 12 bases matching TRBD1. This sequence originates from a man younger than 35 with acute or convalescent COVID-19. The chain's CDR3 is CASSMGQGANGANVLTF. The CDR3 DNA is TGTGCCAGCAGCATGGGACAGGGGGCGAATGGGGCCAACGTCCTGACTTTC. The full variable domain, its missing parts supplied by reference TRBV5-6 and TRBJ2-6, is DAGVTQSPTHLIKTRGQQVTLRCSPKSGHDTVSWYQQALGQGPQFIFQYYEEEERQRGNFPDRFSGHQFPNYSSELNVNALLLGDSALYLCASSMGQGANGANVLTFGAGSRLTVL.